Shown below are 28 T cell receptor beta chains from a single sample sequenced in a study of CD8 T cells in Susac syndrome. Roughly 0.45 to 1 ug RNA was reverse transcribed with random hexamers. In TCRdb, the immunoSEQ multiplex PCR reads were re-called with MiXCR into one record per CDR3 protein. The data contain roughly 120,000 distinct CDR3 sequences, around 94% of them singletons. Sequencing input: CD4+ T cells from PBMCs. The source is a human donor in good health.

This chain uses TRBV7-6 with TRBJ2-1; 9 bases align to TRBD2. CDR3 length: 15 amino acids. The trim removed 3 bases at V and 4 bases at J, leaving 4 bases unmatched. Germline assignment: CDR1 SGHVS and CDR2 FNYEAQ. The CDR3 sequence: CASSFLREGYNEQFF. The CDR3 bases are TGTGCCAGCAGCTTTCTGCGGGAGGGATACAATGAGCAGTTCTTC.

The chain employs TRBV5-1 and TRBJ2-5; 7 nucleotides line up with TRBD1. The V segment lost 6 bases and the J segment 5 bases; nucleotides outside the gene matches: 13. The CDR3 sequence is 15 residues long. CDR1 is SGHRS and CDR2 is YFSETQ in the germline V gene. The CDR3 is CASNPGTVRTETQYF. DNA for the CDR3: TGCGCCAGCAACCCCGGGACAGTGAGGACGGAGACCCAGTACTTC.

This rearrangement joins TRBV7-2 to TRBJ2-5, with D perhaps matching TRBD2 (6 bases). Looked up from germline, CDR1 is SGHTA and CDR2 is FQGNSA. The length of the CDR3 is 15 residues. Trimming took 5 bases from V and 5 from J, leaving 18 bases between them. In nucleotides, the CDR3 is TGTGCCAGCAGCCGTACCTCGGGAGAAGGGGAGACCCAGTACTTC. This sequence encodes CASSRTSGEGETQYF.

This clonotype was picked up one time. V usage is TRBV13 and J usage is TRBJ2-4; D may match TRBD1 or TRBD2 (6 bases each). The germline CDR1 and CDR2 sequences are PRHDT and FYEKMQ (reference sequence). CDR3 size: 11 residues. V shed 5 bases and J shed 16 bases, with 15 bases lying between them. DNA of the CDR3: TGTGCCAGCAGCCGACGGGGGCTTCGATACTTC. This codes for CASSRRGLRYF.

V usage is TRBV29-1 and J usage is TRBJ2-3; the D call may be TRBD1 or TRBD2 (5 bases each). Germline CDR1 SQVTM, CDR2 ANQGSEA. The CDR3 runs to 14 residues. Trimming stripped 8 bases from V and 3 bases from J, with 18 bases between. CDR3 sequence: CSTRSGWGTDTQYF. The DNA for the CDR3 is TGCAGCACCCGGAGCGGCTGGGGGACAGATACGCAGTATTTT.

The chain uses TRBV29-1 and TRBJ2-3, with D unresolved. V was cut by 2 bases and J by 0 bases, with 6 bases left in between. The CDR3 extends over 13 amino acids. The germline CDR1 and CDR2 sequences are SQVTM and ANQGSEA. For the CDR3, the DNA is TGCAGCGTTGAACATCCCAGCACAGATACGCAGTATTTT. Its translation: CSVEHPSTDTQYF.

V is TRBV12-3 or TRBV12-4 and J is TRBJ2-7; unclear D gene. The CDR3 runs 13 residues. V dropped 5 bases and J dropped 6 bases, with 14 bases sitting between them. This CDR3 reads CASSLLIMGEQYF. The CDR3, as DNA: TGTGCCAGCAGTCTCTTGATTATGGGCGAGCAGTACTTC.

This sequence joins TRBV20-1 and TRBJ1-4; D is uncertain. This CDR3 comprises 13 residues. Deletions cut 3 bases from V and 2 bases from J, with 7 bases between. The germline gives CDR1 DFQATT, CDR2 SNEGSKA (reference sequence). The DNA of the CDR3 is TGCAGTGCTAGTTTAGGGACTAATGAAAAACTGTTTTTT. This codes for CSASLGTNEKLFF.

The chain couples TRBV29-1 to TRBJ1-1; no definite D call. Germline V gene lookup returns CDR1 SQVTM and CDR2 ANQGSEA. V lost 5 bases to trimming and J lost 1 base, with 14 bases between them. The CDR3 extends over 14 amino acids. The CDR3 DNA follows: TGCAGCGTTCCCGGCCCTGCGGGGAACACTGAAGCTTTCTTT. It translates to CSVPGPAGNTEAFF.

V usage is TRBV20-1 and J usage is TRBJ2-6; D not resolved. Germline CDR1 and CDR2: DFQATT and SNEGSKA (reference sequence). Trimming left V 5 bases short and J 4 bases short, with 18 bases between. This CDR3 comprises 16 residues. The CDR3 here is CSAGDFSAPGANVLTF. The DNA for the CDR3 is TGCAGTGCTGGGGATTTTAGTGCGCCCGGGGCCAACGTCCTGACTTTC.

V and J are TRBV9 and TRBJ2-5; 9 positions agree with TRBD1. With V trimmed by 1 base and J by 5 bases, 9 bases remained unmatched. Germline lookup yields CDR1 SGDLS and CDR2 YYNGEE. This CDR3 has 16 amino acids. The CDR3 protein is CASSVRPQGARETQYF. CDR3 nucleotides: TGTGCCAGCAGCGTAAGGCCACAGGGGGCGCGGGAGACCCAGTACTTC. The full variable domain, in which reference TRBV9 and TRBJ2-5 provide the parts outside the CDR3, is DSGVTQTPKHLITATGQRVTLRCSPRSGDLSVYWYQQSLDQGLQFLIQYYNGEERAKGNILERFSAQQFPDLHSELNLSSLELGDSALYFCASSVRPQGARETQYFGPGTRLLVL.

The chain joins TRBV20-1 to TRBJ1-5, with D possibly being TRBD1 (5 bases). This CDR3 comprises 13 residues. The germline V gene encodes CDR1 DFQATT and CDR2 SNEGSKA (reference sequence). In DNA, the CDR3 is TGCAGCGCATTTCTCGGGGGAAATCAGCCCCAGCATTTT. It yields the protein CSAFLGGNQPQHF.

This clonotype has a single count. The V and J genes are TRBV7-2 and TRBJ2-5; 9 bases match TRBD2. The germline CDR1 and CDR2 sequences are SGHTA and FQGNSA. After removal of 2 bases from V and 5 bases from J, the junction contained 6 bases not matched to a gene. The CDR3 covers 15 residues. This CDR3 reads CASSLRLAGTETQYF. The CDR3, as DNA: TGTGCCAGCAGCTTACGGCTAGCGGGAACTGAGACCCAGTACTTC. Full variable domain (remainder filled in from reference TRBV7-2 and TRBJ2-5): GAGVSQSPSNKVTEKGKDVELRCDPISGHTALYWYRQSLGQGLEFLIYFQGNSAPDKSGLPSDRFSAERTGGSVSTLTIQRTQQEDSAVYLCASSLRLAGTETQYFGPGTRLLVL.

The chain uses TRBV7-2 and TRBJ2-2; D perhaps matches TRBD1 (6 bases). The CDR3 runs 15 residues. Trimming removed 2 bases from V and 6 bases from J, with 13 bases in between. The V gene's germline CDR1 is SGHTA and CDR2 FQGNSA. CDR3 in amino acids: CASSLQTGTPGELFF. CDR3 nucleotide sequence: TGTGCCAGCAGCTTACAAACAGGGACGCCCGGGGAGCTGTTTTTT.

J is TRBJ1-1 and V is TRBV5-1; D is undetermined. Germline V lookup: CDR1 SGHRS, CDR2 YFSETQ. This CDR3 region has 12 residues. V dropped 2 bases and J dropped 7 bases, with 9 bases sitting between them. CDR3 sequence: CASSLSGFEAFF. Written as DNA, the CDR3 is TGCGCCAGCAGCTTATCGGGTTTTGAAGCTTTCTTT.

V usage is TRBV3-1 and J usage is TRBJ2-5; D is unresolved. Germline CDR1 reads LGHDT; CDR2 reads YNNKEL (reference sequence). V gave up 2 bases and J gave up 4 bases, with 8 bases separating them. The CDR3 totals 13 residues. CDR3 sequence reads: CASSQKSGETQYF. CDR3 DNA sequence: TGTGCCAGCAGCCAAAAATCAGGAGAGACCCAGTACTTC.

This clonotype was counted between two and nine times. The V call is TRBV28, the J call TRBJ2-5, with no clear D. Between the trimmed V and J ends, which lost 6 bases and 0 bases, there was a span of 5 bases. CDR3 length: 12 amino acids. CDR1 MDHEN and CDR2 SYDVKM come from the germline V gene. This CDR3 is CASSSYQETQYF. CDR3 nucleotide sequence: TGTGCCAGCAGCTCGTACCAAGAGACCCAGTACTTC.

V and J are TRBV5-1 and TRBJ1-1; D perhaps matches TRBD1 (5 bases). The germline gives CDR1 SGHRS, CDR2 YFSETQ. This CDR3 has 15 residues. The V end was cut by 0 bases, the J end by 3 bases, with 12 bases between. In DNA form, the CDR3 reads TGCGCCAGCAGCTTGGGTCCAGGAGGGGACACTGAAGCTTTCTTT. Protein sequence: CASSLGPGGDTEAFF.

This sequence joins TRBV6-1 and TRBJ1-1; D may be TRBD1 (6 bases). From germline, CDR1 is MNHNS and CDR2 SASEGT. The CDR3 runs to 15 residues. The V end was cut by 2 bases, the J end by 3 bases, with 13 bases between. The CDR3 bases are TGTGCCAGCAGTGAATCCCGGGGGCCTGACACTGAAGCTTTCTTT. Translation: CASSESRGPDTEAFF.

Turning to this clonotype: An end of the junction differs from the germline gene, which may be a read error. The J gene is TRBJ2-1, the V gene TRBV7-7; TRBD2 is a possible D gene (5 bases). Germline loops: CDR1 SSHAT, CDR2 FNYEAQ (reference sequence). The CDR3 spans 11 residues. The CDR3 loop is CASSAGGVQFF. CDR3 sequence (DNA): TGTGCTAGCAGCGCCGGAGGCGTGCAGTTCTTC.

This chain joins TRBV27 and TRBJ2-7, with a tentative D call TRBD2 (5 bases). The CDR3 runs 16 residues. Looked up from germline, CDR1 is MNHEY and CDR2 is SMNVEV (reference sequence). V lost 0 bases and J lost 2, with 14 bases in between. CDR3 DNA: TGTGCCAGCAGTTTATCGCCAGCGGTACTAACCTACGAGCAGTACTTC. Protein: CASSLSPAVLTYEQYF.

This chain uses TRBV6-2 or TRBV6-3 with TRBJ2-7; D gene unclear. With 6 bases removed from V and 3 bases from J, the gap between germline ends came to 21 bases. The CDR3 spans 16 residues. Germline V gene data show CDR1 as MNHEY and CDR2 as SVGEGT. CDR3 region: CASSPKPYSTGYEQYF. CDR3 coding DNA: TGTGCCAGCAGCCCCAAACCCTACTCAACGGGCTACGAGCAGTACTTC.

This sequence joins TRBV4-1 and TRBJ1-4, with TRBD1 matching 8 bases. From germline, CDR1 is MGHRA and CDR2 YSYEKL. This CDR3 has 16 residues. The ends lost 1 base at V and 7 bases at J; junction bases unmatched: 8. The CDR3 region is CASSQGSQGAFEKLFF. In DNA, the CDR3 is TGCGCCAGCAGCCAAGGCTCTCAGGGGGCGTTTGAAAAACTGTTTTTT.

The chain couples TRBV12-3 or TRBV12-4 to TRBJ2-1, with D possibly TRBD2 on 5 matching bases. The V and J ends lost 8 bases and 0 bases respectively, with 8 bases between them. CDR3 length equals 13 residues. Here the CDR3 DNA reads TGTGCCAGCGGGAGTAGCTCCTACAATGAGCAGTTCTTC. Translation: CASGSSSYNEQFF.

The chain joins TRBV12-3 or TRBV12-4 to TRBJ1-2, with D perhaps TRBD1 (6 bases). This CDR3 comprises 14 residues. V lost 5 bases to trimming and J lost 4 bases, with 14 bases between them. The CDR3 spells CASSPRGEGYGYTF. CDR3 nucleotides: TGTGCCAGCAGTCCTAGGGGGGAGGGCTATGGCTACACCTTC.

The rearrangement joins TRBV6-1 to TRBJ2-2; perhaps TRBD1 as D (7 bases). Trimming shortened V by 4 bases and J by 4 bases, and 16 bases separated the two germline ends. Germline CDR1 is MNHNS and CDR2 is SASEGT. CDR3 size: 16 residues. CDR3 region: CASSGPGTAGTGELFF. CDR3 nucleotide sequence: TGTGCCAGCAGTGGTCCCGGGACAGCGGGCACCGGGGAGCTGTTTTTT.

The chain uses TRBV20-1 and TRBJ2-5; 7 bases are a match to TRBD1. Germline loops: CDR1 DFQATT, CDR2 SNEGSKA (reference sequence). The ends lost 6 bases at V and 0 bases at J; junction bases unmatched: 4. This CDR3 is built from 13 residues. The CDR3 DNA reads TGCAGTGCCTGGGACAGTTACCAAGAGACCCAGTACTTC. Its translation: CSAWDSYQETQYF.

The chain joins TRBV6-5 to TRBJ2-4; a possible D gene is TRBD2 (6 bases). V shed 6 bases and J shed 3 bases, with 15 bases lying between them. Germline loops: CDR1 MNHEY, CDR2 SVGAGI. The CDR3 is 15 amino acids. Here the CDR3 DNA reads TGTGCCAGCAGGACTACTAGCCTGGGCAAAAACATTCAGTACTTC. Its protein product is CASRTTSLGKNIQYF.